This is a list of T cell receptor beta chains from one sample in a study of T cell repertoires in cytomegalovirus infection. TCRdb ran MiXCR on the reads and lists one entry per CDR3 protein. Altogether roughly 720,000 distinct CDR3 sequences are present, approximately 34% being singletons, with the ten largest covering roughly 2.8%. Sample: PBMCs. Receptors were obtained from a human donor in good health (CMV status not recorded). Some clones in this sample may be carry-over from other donors' samples. The CDR3 runs from the conserved cysteine through the conserved F or W. D genes are given only for firm matches. The size field is filled for only some rows; it gives once, few, many or a size class.

CASSLSTGITQYF TGTGCCAGCAGCTTGTCTACAGGAATTACGCAGTATTTT TRBJ2-3 TRBV7-9 few -
CASSDLGQLYGYTF TGTGCCAGCAGTGACCTGGGACAGCTTTATGGCTACACCTTC TRBJ1-2 TRBV25-1 - TRBD1
CAISELATQQFF TGTGCCATCAGTGAGTTGGCTACCCAGCAGTTCTTC TRBJ2-1 TRBV10-3 - -
CSAPKAGANVLTF TGCAGTGCCCCCAAGGCTGGGGCCAACGTCCTGACTTTC TRBJ2-6 TRBV20-1 - -
CASSDPLAGGSHAQYF TGTGCCAGCAGTGATCCTTTAGCGGGAGGGTCCCACGCGCAGTACTTC TRBJ2-7 TRBV25-1 few TRBD2
CASNTGLGTSPLHF TGTGCCAGCAACACCGGGCTTGGGACTTCACCCCTACACTTT TRBJ1-6 TRBV12-3/TRBV12-4 - -
CASSSTPQTPYEQYF TGTGCCAGCAGTTCAACCCCACAGACCCCCTACGAGCAGTACTTC TRBJ2-7 TRBV28 few -
CSARDLSSYNEQFF TGCAGTGCTAGAGATCTGAGCTCCTACAATGAGCAGTTCTTC TRBJ2-1 TRBV20-1 - -
CASSPPRDRAYEQYF TGTGCCAGCAGCCCACCTAGGGACAGAGCCTACGAGCAGTACTTC TRBJ2-7 TRBV7-9 few TRBD1
CASRVTVSELFF TGTGCCAGCAGGGTGACAGTATCAGAGCTGTTTTTT TRBJ2-2 TRBV6-2/TRBV6-3 - -
CASSTGDMNTEAFF TGTGCCAGCAGCACAGGGGACATGAACACTGAAGCTTTCTTT TRBJ1-1 TRBV28 once TRBD1
CASSPTGGKTEAFF TGCGCCAGCAGCCCGACAGGGGGCAAAACTGAAGCTTTCTTT TRBJ1-1 TRBV5-1 - TRBD1
CASRRGTSGFPRGNEQFF TGTGCCAGCAGGAGGGGAACTAGCGGTTTTCCCCGGGGGAATGAGCAGTTCTTC TRBJ2-1 TRBV6-8 - TRBD2
CASSGDGDRAGQYF TGTGCCAGCAGCGGCGACGGGGACAGGGCCGGGCAGTACTTC TRBJ2-7 TRBV7-9 few TRBD1
CASSDTGAAKHF TGTGCCAGCAGTGATACAGGCGCGGCTAAACATTTT TRBJ1-5 TRBV12-3/TRBV12-4 - -
CASSLGGSMREWEQYF TGTGCCAGCAGCTTAGGGGGTTCAATGAGGGAGTGGGAGCAGTACTTC TRBJ2-7 TRBV7-2 many -
CASSFTPPQHF TGTGCCAGCAGTTTTACTCCGCCCCAGCATTTT TRBJ1-5 TRBV28 many -
CASSSTAPYEAFF TGTGCCAGCAGCTCAACGGCACCGTATGAAGCTTTCTTT TRBJ1-1 TRBV7-9 few -
CASSPSPGATNEKLFF TGTGCCAGCTCACCCAGTCCCGGAGCAACTAATGAAAAACTGTTTTTT TRBJ1-4 TRBV18 few -
CSVEGATGELFF TGCAGCGTTGAGGGGGCAACCGGGGAGCTGTTTTTT TRBJ2-2 TRBV29-1 few -
CASSPSRVEKLFF TGTGCCAGCAGCCCCAGTCGTGTTGAAAAACTGTTTTTT TRBJ1-4 TRBV7-2 - -
CASRDSGQGFRSYTF TGTGCCAGCAGGGATTCGGGACAGGGTTTCCGAAGCTACACCTTC TRBJ1-2 TRBV28 - TRBD1
CASSMLRALGSYNEQFF TGTGCCAGTAGTATGTTGCGGGCTCTGGGCTCCTACAATGAGCAGTTCTTC TRBJ2-1 TRBV19 - -
CASRDRAYQETQYF TGTGCCAGCAGGGACAGAGCGTACCAAGAGACCCAGTACTTC TRBJ2-5 TRBV6-1 few -
CASSQDILGGFYEQYF TGTGCCAGCAGCCAAGATATATTGGGCGGGTTCTACGAGCAGTACTTC TRBJ2-7 TRBV4-2 few -
CASSWVWDGNSPLHF TGTGCCAGCAGTTGGGTGTGGGACGGGAATTCACCCCTCCACTTT TRBJ1-6 TRBV28 - -
CASSLDGGPPGGGEQFF TGTGCCAGCAGCTTAGATGGCGGGCCTCCCGGCGGGGGTGAGCAGTTCTTC TRBJ2-1 TRBV11-3 - TRBD2
CASSLVVEGTEAFF TGTGCCAGCAGCTTAGTGGTGGAGGGCACTGAAGCTTTCTTT TRBJ1-1 TRBV11-1 few -
CASSLGLVSGEQYF TGTGCCAGCAGCTTAGGACTAGTTTCGGGCGAGCAGTACTTC TRBJ2-7 TRBV7-8 many -
CASSIWGRGMNTEAFF TGTGCCAGCAGTATCTGGGGCAGAGGAATGAACACTGAAGCTTTCTTT TRBJ1-1 TRBV6-1 few -
CASSGSGSANQPQHF TGTGCCAGCAGCGGGTCGGGGTCTGCTAATCAGCCCCAGCATTTT TRBJ1-5 TRBV28 - -
CSAIAGGASGANVLTF TGCAGTGCTATAGCGGGAGGAGCCTCAGGGGCCAACGTCCTGACTTTC TRBJ2-6 TRBV20-1 few TRBD2
CATTSGSTTDTQYF TGTGCCACGACTAGCGGGAGCACCACAGATACGCAGTATTTT TRBJ2-3 TRBV6-1 many TRBD2
CATAGDRGTEAFF TGTGCCACCGCGGGGGATAGGGGGACTGAAGCTTTCTTT TRBJ1-1 TRBV18 - -
CASRKTGQGTDNDQFF TGTGCAAGCAGGAAAACGGGACAGGGGACGGACAATGATCAGTTCTTC TRBJ2-1 TRBV7-6 - TRBD1
CASSEEGVTEAFF TGTGCCAGCAGTGAGGAGGGGGTCACTGAAGCTTTCTTT TRBJ1-1 TRBV28 - -
CASSIPPGGLAVYNEQLF TGTGCCAGTAGTATCCCTCCGGGGGGACTAGCGGTATACAATGAGCAGTTATTC TRBJ2-1 TRBV19 - TRBD2
CASSPPTPKLSPYF TGTGCCAGCAGCCCCCCAACCCCCAAACTTTCACCGTATTTT TRBJ2-3 TRBV7-2 - -
CASAEFGGYTF TGTGCCAGCGCGGAGTTCGGTGGCTACACCTTC TRBJ1-2 TRBV6-6 - -
CASSREGGTHKWFF TGTGCCAGCAGCCGGGAGGGGGGAACTCATAAGTGGTTCTTT TRBJ1-1 TRBV28 - -
CASSPRRVLSYEQYF TGTGCCAGCAGCCCAAGACGGGTTCTATCCTACGAGCAGTACTTC TRBJ2-7 TRBV7-2 many -
CASSPHPTGSKNQPQHF TGTGCCAGCAGCCCACACCCCACAGGGTCGAAGAATCAGCCCCAGCATTTT TRBJ1-5 TRBV7-8 - -
CASSRASQVGYGYTF TGTGCCAGCAGCCGGGCTTCTCAGGTCGGCTATGGCTACACCTTC TRBJ1-2 TRBV7-9 few -
CASSQFGGPGELFF TGTGCCAGCAGCCAATTCGGGGGTCCCGGGGAGCTGTTTTTT TRBJ2-2 TRBV3-1 - -
CASSLARAPLHF TGTGCCAGCAGCTTAGCCCGTGCACCCCTCCACTTT TRBJ1-6 TRBV7-8 - -
CASSPRPSPRTEAFF TGTGCCAGCAGTCCACGACCATCCCCCCGTACTGAAGCTTTCTTT TRBJ1-1 TRBV28 few -
CASSLLSTDTQYF TGTGCCAGCAGCTTATTGTCCACAGATACGCAGTATTTT TRBJ2-3 TRBV7-2 many -
CPGGLYEQYF TGCCCAGGGGGCCTTTACGAGCAGTACTTC TRBJ2-7 TRBV7-8 few TRBD1
CSARDREGWGGTEAFF TGCAGTGCTCGGGACAGGGAAGGATGGGGGGGCACTGAAGCTTTCTTT TRBJ1-1 TRBV20-1 - TRBD1
CASLLGGAYNEQFF TGTGCCAGCCTACTCGGGGGGGCCTACAATGAGCAGTTCTTC TRBJ2-1 TRBV7-9 once TRBD2
CASSPGANEQFF TGTGCCAGCAGCCCCGGAGCGAATGAGCAGTTCTTC TRBJ2-1 TRBV7-2 - -
CSAERDGNQPQHF TGCAGTGCTGAGCGGGACGGCAATCAGCCCCAGCATTTT TRBJ1-5 TRBV20-1 - -
CASGRGETQYF TGTGCCAGCGGGAGGGGGGAGACCCAGTACTTC TRBJ2-5 TRBV6-5 many -
CATSRDLRVPGGGELFF TGTGCCACCAGCAGAGATCTAAGGGTCCCGGGAGGCGGGGAGCTGTTTTTT TRBJ2-2 TRBV15 - TRBD2
CASSYSSRALRYTF TGTGCCAGCAGTTACTCGTCCCGGGCCCTCCGCTACACCTTC TRBJ1-2 TRBV6-5 - -
CASSQVFLGGSGAYEQYF TGTGCCAGCAGCCAAGTGTTTCTTGGGGGTAGCGGGGCCTACGAGCAGTACTTC TRBJ2-7 TRBV3-1 - TRBD2
CASSLGDRLGPNEKLFF TGTGCCAGCAGCTTAGGGGACAGGCTGGGACCTAATGAAAAACTGTTTTTT TRBJ1-4 TRBV7-6 many TRBD1